The table lists the clone carrying this TCR beta chain with a few counts. Its target is not known. These data come from a study of beta chain features in type 1 diabetes. Whole-study results and caveats: Among type 1 diabetes patients, VDJ junctions had fewer insertions and more deletions. High-TCR-expressing cells could be over-represented by cDNA sequencing. All four CD4+ subsets of Type 1 diabetes patients contained TCRB CDR3s that were moderately but significantly shorter.

The entirety of the isolated RNA underwent reverse transcription, so expressed TCRB transcripts were sequenced. Method: immunoSEQ multiplex PCR; TCRdb's copy keeps in-frame clones and lacks some. The data show some 160,000 clones, 7% to 9.5% seen once. The CDR3 extends over 17 amino acids. V dropped 4 bases and J dropped 0; count of bases not matched to a gene: 11. Germline CDR1 reads MGHRA; CDR2 reads YSYEKL. Via CD45RO/CCR7/CD25/CD127/CD95/CD27, cells of the CD4+ naive, central memory, regulatory and stem cell-like memory subsets were sorted. Without exception, sorted populations had purity beyond 95%.

The sequence was obtained from a woman aged 30 to 39 with type 1 diabetes. Input material: central memory CD4+ T cells from blood. V is TRBV4-1 and J is TRBJ2-5; TRBD1 aligns across 7 bases. CDR3 sequence (DNA): TGCGCCAGCAGCCGCACGGTAGGGGGCTTTAACCAAGAGACCCAGTACTTC. Protein sequence: CASSRTVGGFNQETQYF.